This T cell receptor (beta chain) derives from a study of blood T cell repertoires in COVID-19. TCRdb's copy holds only in-frame clones and misses some; the assay was immunoSEQ multiplex PCR. The table shows about 12,000 clones, with roughly nine tenths occurring only once. J lost 3 bases, V lost 3 bases, and 6 bases had no gene match. CDR3 length: 16 amino acids. Germline lookup yields CDR1 KGHDR and CDR2 SFDVKD. The receptor was isolated from a woman aged 55-70 years with active COVID-19. The gene calls are TRBV24-1 and TRBJ2-1; TRBD1 matches at 8 bases. Source material: peripheral blood. CDR3 bases: TGTGCCACCAGTGATGTGACAGGGGTAGGCTACAATGAGCAGTTCTTC. Translation gives CATSDVTGVGYNEQFF.